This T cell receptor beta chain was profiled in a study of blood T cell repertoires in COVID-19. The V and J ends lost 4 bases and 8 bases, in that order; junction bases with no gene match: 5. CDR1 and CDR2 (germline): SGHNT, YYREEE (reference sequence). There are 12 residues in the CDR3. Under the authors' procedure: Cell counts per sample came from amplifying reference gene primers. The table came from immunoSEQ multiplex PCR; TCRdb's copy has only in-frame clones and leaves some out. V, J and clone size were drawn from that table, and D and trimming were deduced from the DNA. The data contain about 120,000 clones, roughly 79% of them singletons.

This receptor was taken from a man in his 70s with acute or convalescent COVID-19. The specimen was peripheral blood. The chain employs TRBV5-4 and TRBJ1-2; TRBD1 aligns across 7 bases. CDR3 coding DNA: TGTGCCAGCAGCCCGGACAGGCAAGGCTACACCTTC. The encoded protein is CASSPDRQGYTF.